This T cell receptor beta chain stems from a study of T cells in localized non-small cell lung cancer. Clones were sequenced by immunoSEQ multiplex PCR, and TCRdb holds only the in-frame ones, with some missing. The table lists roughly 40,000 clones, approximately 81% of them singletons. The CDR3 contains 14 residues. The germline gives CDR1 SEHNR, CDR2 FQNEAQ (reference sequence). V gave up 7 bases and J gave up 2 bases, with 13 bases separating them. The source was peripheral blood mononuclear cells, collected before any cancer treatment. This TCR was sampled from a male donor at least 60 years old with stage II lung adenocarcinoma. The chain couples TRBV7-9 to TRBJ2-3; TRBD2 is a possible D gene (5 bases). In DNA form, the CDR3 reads TGTGCCAGCATCCCCAGCGGCTCCACAGATACGCAGTATTTT. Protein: CASIPSGSTDTQYF.